A single sample gave rise to the 10 T cell receptor beta chains below, sequenced in a study of identical twins. TCRdb re-called the 5' RACE reads with MiXCR, one entry per CDR3 protein. The repertoire holds about 520,000 distinct CDR3 sequences, with about 20% as singletons. These sequences were also reported in another study, on T cells expressing NK-cell markers.

Sequenced material: CD4+ T cells sorted from blood. The receptors derive from a woman between 18 and 29 years old in good health.

The CDR3, as DNA: TGTGCCAGCAGTGAAGCGCTGAACAGGGCATCATCCGAGCAGTACTTC. As protein: CASSEALNRASSEQYF. This chain uses TRBV6-1 with TRBJ2-7, with a tentative D call TRBD1 (6 bases). V was cut by 0 bases and J by 6 bases, with 18 bases left in between. The CDR3 has 16 residues. In germline, CDR1 is MNHNS, CDR2 SASEGT.

This chain joins TRBV4-3 and TRBJ2-3; D is possibly TRBD2 (5 bases). Germline-derived CDR1 and CDR2 are LGHNA and YSLEER. This CDR3 region has 15 residues. Trimming shortened V by 0 bases and J by 6 bases, and 13 bases separated the two germline ends. CDR3 DNA: TGCGCCAGCAGCCAAGACGGAACGGGAAGGGATACGCAGTATTTT. This translates into CASSQDGTGRDTQYF.

In its sample, this clonotype was seen a few times. The CDR3 DNA reads as TGCGCCAGCAGCTTGGATCTAGCGGGAGGGCCGAAGCAGTACTTC. Translation: CASSLDLAGGPKQYF. The chain uses TRBV5-1 and TRBJ2-7; 12 nucleotides line up with TRBD2. Germline trimming cut 0 bases from V and 8 bases from J; bases unmatched to any gene: 6. Germline V gives CDR1 SGHRS, CDR2 YFSETQ. The CDR3 loop spans 15 amino acids.

The J gene is TRBJ2-7, the V gene TRBV5-5, with a possible D match to TRBD2 (5 bases). Germline V CDR1 and CDR2: SGHKS, YYEKEE (reference sequence). The V end was cut by 0 bases, the J end by 3 bases, with 10 bases between. The CDR3 loop spans 14 amino acids. The CDR3 loop is CASSLDDYFYEQYF. The CDR3 DNA reads TGTGCCAGCAGCTTGGATGACTACTTCTACGAGCAGTACTTC.

This sequence joins TRBV29-1 and TRBJ2-3; D not certain. The CDR3 is 18 residues long. With 5 bases removed from V and 1 base from J, the gap between germline ends came to 25 bases. The V gene's germline CDR1 is SQVTM and CDR2 ANQGSEA. Here the CDR3 DNA reads TGCAGCGTTAGGAGAATACGATCTTCCTTCCAAGGCACAGATACGCAGTATTTT. Translation gives CSVRRIRSSFQGTDTQYF.

The chain links TRBV5-1 to TRBJ2-1, with TRBD2 identical over 13 bases. With 3 bases clipped from V and 6 bases from J, the junction kept 9 bases outside the gene matches. Germline V gene lookup returns CDR1 SGHRS and CDR2 YFSETQ. CDR3 size: 17 residues. In nucleotides, the CDR3 is TGCGCCAGCAGCTCGCCCGCCGGGACTAGCGGGATCAATGAGCAGTTCTTC. As protein: CASSSPAGTSGINEQFF.

The rearrangement uses TRBV5-1 and TRBJ2-4; D is possibly TRBD2 (6 bases). Between the trimmed V and J ends, which lost 4 bases and 8 bases, there was a span of 25 bases. Germline V gives CDR1 SGHRS, CDR2 YFSETQ. The CDR3 loop spans 17 amino acids. The CDR3 loop reads CASSQKQTTAGGDIQYF. In DNA, the CDR3 is TGCGCCAGCAGCCAGAAACAAACTACAGCGGGTGGAGACATTCAGTACTTC.

The chain is built from TRBV9 and TRBJ2-1; 8 positions match TRBD2. From germline, CDR1 is SGDLS and CDR2 YYNGEE. J lost 3 bases, V lost 0 bases, and 2 bases had no gene match. This CDR3 region has 15 residues. CDR3 in amino acids: CASSVEAGVYNEQFF. For the CDR3, the DNA is TGTGCCAGCAGCGTAGAAGCGGGAGTCTACAATGAGCAGTTCTTC. Full variable domain (missing parts from reference TRBV9 and TRBJ2-1): DSGVTQTPKHLITATGQRVTLRCSPRSGDLSVYWYQQSLDQGLQFLIQYYNGEERAKGNILERFSAQQFPDLHSELNLSSLELGDSALYFCASSVEAGVYNEQFFGPGTRLTVL.

V is TRBV6-4 and J is TRBJ1-6; D not resolved. This CDR3 has 12 amino acids. Per germline, CDR1 MRHNA and CDR2 SNTAGT. Trimming removed 0 bases from V and 17 bases from J, with 11 bases in between. CDR3 DNA: TGTGCCAGCAGTGACTCGAGAGGGCTGATCCACTTT. As protein: CASSDSRGLIHF.

CDR3 bases: TGTGCCAGCACCGCCAGACGGCTCGAGCAGTACTTC. It yields the protein CASTARRLEQYF. The chain couples TRBV4-2 to TRBJ2-7, with D hard to call. Germline V gene sequence: CDR1 LGHNA, CDR2 YNFKEQ. V shed 7 bases and J shed 6 bases, with 13 bases lying between them. The CDR3 spans 12 residues.